The rows below give T cell receptor beta chains drawn from one sample of a study of CD8 T cells in ankylosing spondylitis. From the 5' RACE reads, TCRdb called clonotypes with MiXCR, one entry per CDR3 protein. The sample has some 840,000 distinct CDR3 sequences; about 11% are singletons. Material: blood, either unsorted or a sorted T cell fraction (not recorded which). These receptors all come from a male donor with ankylosing spondylitis. The CDR3 runs from the conserved cysteine through the conserved F or W.

v_gene: TRBV9
j_gene: TRBJ2-7
CDR3aa: CASSFGLAGDYEQYF

v_gene: TRBV20-1
j_gene: TRBJ1-4
CDR3aa: CSAITRGRSEKLFF

v_gene: TRBV6-6
j_gene: TRBJ1-1
CDR3aa: CASSYGGTTEAFF

v_gene: TRBV6-5
j_gene: TRBJ2-5
CDR3aa: CASSSGPGGKTQYF

v_gene: TRBV12-3/TRBV12-4
j_gene: TRBJ2-3
CDR3aa: CASSPSIHTDTQYF

v_gene: TRBV10-3
j_gene: TRBJ2-5
CDR3aa: CAISGYTGRETQYF

v_gene: TRBV9
j_gene: TRBJ2-2
CDR3aa: CASSVGLAGDSGELFF

v_gene: TRBV20-1
j_gene: TRBJ1-4
CDR3aa: CSARDHRSPGEKLFF

v_gene: TRBV20-1
j_gene: TRBJ2-7
CDR3aa: CSAPFGGVSYEQYF

v_gene: TRBV15
j_gene: TRBJ1-4
CDR3aa: CATSRVAGGREKLFF

v_gene: TRBV7-6
j_gene: TRBJ2-2
CDR3aa: CASSPRGAGDTGELFF

v_gene: TRBV20-1
j_gene: TRBJ2-7
CDR3aa: CSARDPVLAREQYF

v_gene: TRBV12-3/TRBV12-4
j_gene: TRBJ2-3
CDR3aa: CASSLDISSTDTQYF

v_gene: TRBV25-1
j_gene: TRBJ2-1
CDR3aa: CASVMRGEQFF

v_gene: TRBV7-2
j_gene: TRBJ1-6
CDR3aa: CASSYRRGDSPLHF

v_gene: TRBV24-1
j_gene: TRBJ2-7
CDR3aa: CATSDGGSYEQYF

v_gene: TRBV29-1
j_gene: TRBJ2-1
CDR3aa: CSVAQGAYYNEQFF

v_gene: TRBV10-3
j_gene: TRBJ1-1
CDR3aa: CAIKASFGTGGTEAFF

v_gene: TRBV2
j_gene: TRBJ2-1
CDR3aa: CASSAFDEQFF

v_gene: TRBV29-1
j_gene: TRBJ2-3
CDR3aa: CVGGLPLRDTQYF

v_gene: TRBV12-3/TRBV12-4
j_gene: TRBJ2-6
CDR3aa: CASSLAYGGGKTDSGANVLTF

v_gene: TRBV7-8
j_gene: TRBJ1-3
CDR3aa: CASSLEAGGRGNTIYF

v_gene: TRBV20-1
j_gene: TRBJ1-1
CDR3aa: CSALNWGATEAFF

v_gene: TRBV7-2
j_gene: TRBJ1-1
CDR3aa: CASSPLAGMNTEAFF

v_gene: TRBV7-9
j_gene: TRBJ1-4
CDR3aa: CASSLGGGFSEKLFF

v_gene: TRBV30
j_gene: TRBJ2-6
CDR3aa: CAWSVRLSSGANVLTF

v_gene: TRBV7-8
j_gene: TRBJ1-6
CDR3aa: CASSLDRGKNSPLHF

v_gene: TRBV5-1
j_gene: TRBJ2-3
CDR3aa: CASSLEGKTDTQYF

v_gene: TRBV7-9
j_gene: TRBJ1-4
CDR3aa: CASSPLRQGNEKLFF

v_gene: TRBV5-6
j_gene: TRBJ1-4
CDR3aa: CASSLEDELFF

v_gene: TRBV4-2
j_gene: TRBJ2-2
CDR3aa: CASATGEASNTGELFF

v_gene: TRBV29-1
j_gene: TRBJ2-3
CDR3aa: CSVGKITDTQYF

v_gene: TRBV9
j_gene: TRBJ2-1
CDR3aa: CASSVALTSGASYNEQFF

v_gene: TRBV10-3
j_gene: TRBJ2-1
CDR3aa: CAISPDSYNEQFF

v_gene: TRBV29-1
j_gene: TRBJ1-5
CDR3aa: CSVGTAGANQPQHF

v_gene: TRBV27
j_gene: TRBJ1-2
CDR3aa: CASSLRDLNREGYTF

v_gene: TRBV4-3
j_gene: TRBJ2-1
CDR3aa: CASSHYSGGARNEQFF

v_gene: TRBV18
j_gene: TRBJ2-5
CDR3aa: CASSPLLNQETQYF

v_gene: TRBV6-2/TRBV6-3
j_gene: TRBJ2-2
CDR3aa: CASVRIGTGELFF

v_gene: TRBV5-4
j_gene: TRBJ2-7
CDR3aa: CASSSRTSADEQYF

v_gene: TRBV20-1
j_gene: TRBJ2-5
CDR3aa: CSGRLAAQETQYF

v_gene: TRBV2
j_gene: TRBJ2-7
CDR3aa: CASRSVEGYLYEQYF

v_gene: TRBV28
j_gene: TRBJ1-6
CDR3aa: CASSYWTGENSPLHF

v_gene: TRBV7-2
j_gene: TRBJ1-2
CDR3aa: CASSLGGAGYGYTF

v_gene: TRBV24-1
j_gene: TRBJ2-3
CDR3aa: CATSGGRSGGTDTQYF

v_gene: TRBV20-1
j_gene: TRBJ2-7
CDR3aa: CSASREGTYEQYF

v_gene: TRBV20-1
j_gene: TRBJ2-1
CDR3aa: CSASQPGQGYNEQFF

v_gene: TRBV4-2
j_gene: TRBJ2-2
CDR3aa: CASSQDQRTSGGPGELFF

v_gene: TRBV12-3/TRBV12-4
j_gene: TRBJ1-4
CDR3aa: CASSPGLQEKLFF

v_gene: TRBV5-1
j_gene: TRBJ1-1
CDR3aa: CASSLAGSHENTEAFF

v_gene: TRBV18
j_gene: TRBJ1-1
CDR3aa: CASSPRRLNTEAFF

v_gene: TRBV24-1
j_gene: TRBJ1-2
CDR3aa: CATRGPEGYGYTF

v_gene: TRBV7-9
j_gene: TRBJ2-7
CDR3aa: CASSLAGVHEQYF

v_gene: TRBV27
j_gene: TRBJ1-3
CDR3aa: CASSSTGTISGNTIYF